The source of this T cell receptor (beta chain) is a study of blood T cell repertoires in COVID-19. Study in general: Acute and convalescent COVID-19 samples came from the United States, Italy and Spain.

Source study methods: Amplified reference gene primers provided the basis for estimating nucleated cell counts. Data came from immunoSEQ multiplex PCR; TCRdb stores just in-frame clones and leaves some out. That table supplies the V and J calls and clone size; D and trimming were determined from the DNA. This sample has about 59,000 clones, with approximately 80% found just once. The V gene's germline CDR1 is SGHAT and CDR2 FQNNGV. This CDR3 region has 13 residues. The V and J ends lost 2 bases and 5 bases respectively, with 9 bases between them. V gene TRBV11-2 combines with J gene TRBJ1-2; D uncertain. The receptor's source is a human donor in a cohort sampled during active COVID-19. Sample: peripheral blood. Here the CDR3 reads CASSLNGRYGYTF. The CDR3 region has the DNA TGTGCCAGCAGCTTAAATGGGAGGTATGGCTACACCTTC. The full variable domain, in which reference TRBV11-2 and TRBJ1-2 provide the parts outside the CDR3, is EAGVAQSPRYKIIEKRQSVAFWCNPISGHATLYWYQQILGQGPKLLIQFQNNGVVDDSQLPKDRFSAERLKGVDSTLKIQPAKLEDSAVYLCASSLNGRYGYTFGSGTRLTVV.